The 7 T cell receptor beta chains below were found in one sample sequenced in a study of T cells in Graves' hyperthyroidism and ophthalmopathy. TCR beta CDR3 regions were amplified from RNA transcripts. An initial round of RT-PCR targeting the TCR CDR3 relied on the HTBI primer set. TCRdb re-analysed the multiplex PCR reads in MiXCR, keeping a single row per CDR3 protein. The table shows 550,000 to 700,000 distinct CDR3 sequences, with roughly 46% occurring only once. Input material: peripheral blood or thyroid tissue (not recorded which). These receptors all come from an adult woman with Graves' disease, either hyperthyroidism or ophthalmopathy (not recorded which).

This clonotype was counted at least ten times. This chain uses TRBV7-2 with TRBJ2-7; tentative D call: TRBD2 (5 bases). Germline assignment: CDR1 SGHTA and CDR2 FQGNSA. CDR3 length: 14 amino acids. V lost 2 bases to trimming and J lost 7 bases, with 15 bases between them. Here the CDR3 DNA reads TGTGCCAGCAGCTTAAACCCCAGGTCGGGAGAGCAGTACTTC. It specifies CASSLNPRSGEQYF.

This clonotype was detected only once. Relative to the germline gene, one junction end is altered; a read error may explain this. The V gene is TRBV5-1, the J gene TRBJ2-2; D remains ambiguous. From germline, CDR1 is SGHRS and CDR2 YFSETQ. There are 14 residues in the CDR3. CDR3 in amino acids: CASSVQMNTGELFF. The CDR3, as DNA: TGCGCCAGCAGCGTTCAGATGAACACTGGGGAGCTGTTTTTT.

J is TRBJ2-2 and V is TRBV11-2; 13 bases map to TRBD2. The germline V gene has CDR1 SGHAT and CDR2 FQNNGV. The CDR3 runs 21 residues. The V segment lost 4 bases and the J segment 1 base; nucleotides outside the gene matches: 15. The CDR3 sequence is CASSYPGLAGKRGGNTGELFF. Written as DNA, the CDR3 is TGTGCCAGCAGCTACCCGGGACTAGCGGGAAAGAGAGGAGGGAACACCGGGGAGCTGTTTTTT.

The chain employs TRBV12-3 or TRBV12-4 and TRBJ1-2; D not resolved. Trimming took off 2 bases at V and 3 bases at J, with 10 bases between the two ends. CDR3 length equals 14 residues. In DNA form, the CDR3 reads TGTGCCAGCAGTTTACTGGGGATTGACTATGGCTACACCTTC. Its protein product is CASSLLGIDYGYTF.

This clonotype was picked up many times. The DNA for the CDR3 is TGTGCCAGCAGATTACAGGGGGGACACACTGAAGCTTTCTTT. Residues: CASRLQGGHTEAFF. The chain recombines TRBV6-6 with TRBJ1-1; TRBD1 agrees at 8 bases. The length of the CDR3 is 14 residues. V lost 6 bases, J lost 3 bases, and 6 bases stayed unmatched. Germline loops: CDR1 MNHNY, CDR2 SVGAGI (reference sequence).

This clonotype has a handful of counts. The genes are TRBV28 and TRBJ1-2; 8 bases align to TRBD1. The junction had 6 bases not matched to a gene; V was cut back by 2 bases and J by 7 bases. This CDR3 comprises 14 residues. CDR1 and CDR2 (germline): MDHEN, SYDVKM. The CDR3 nucleotides are TGTGCCAGCAGTTTAGCAGGGGGCTTCGCTGGCTACACCTTC. Translated, it gives CASSLAGGFAGYTF.

This clonotype has a handful of counts. The chain has TRBV24-1 and TRBJ2-6; maybe TRBD2 (7 bases). Deletions cut 10 bases from V and 0 bases from J, with 27 bases between. There are 20 residues in the CDR3. The V gene's germline CDR1 is KGHDR and CDR2 SFDVKD. CDR3 amino acids: CATSLGGGAETRSGANVLTF. The CDR3 bases are TGTGCCACGTCCCTAGGGGGGGGCGCCGAGACACGCTCTGGGGCCAACGTCCTGACTTTC.